This T cell receptor (beta chain) stems from a study of blood T cell repertoires in COVID-19. Study details: Samples taken during acute and convalescent COVID-19 were collected in the United States, Italy and Spain. From T cells, B-cell-depleted T cells, or PBMCs came the material, which was cDNA or gDNA.

The trim removed 2 bases at V and 5 bases at J, leaving 5 bases unmatched. The CDR3 has 15 residues. CDR1 and CDR2 from the germline V gene are SGHTA and FQGTGA. Per the original data handling: Amplification with reference gene primers provided the estimates of nucleated cell counts. TCRdb keeps only in-frame clones here, not all; method: immunoSEQ multiplex PCR. The V and J calls and clone size were taken over from that table, and D and trimming were inferred from the DNA. The sample holds nearly 25,000 clones; 89% are singletons and the top ten take 9.7%. The material sequenced was peripheral blood. This chain connects TRBV7-3 to TRBJ1-1, with 10 bases fitting TRBD1. This sequence originates from a man aged 65-85 years with acute or convalescent COVID-19. In DNA form, the CDR3 reads TGTGCCAGCAGCTTAGAGGGACAGGGGTTAACTGAAGCTTTCTTT. Protein: CASSLEGQGLTEAFF.